This T cell receptor beta chain stems from a study of OX40 agonist ivuxolimab in advanced cancers. Study background: Three patients, one with hepatocellular carcinoma and two with cutaneous melanoma, achieved partial responses. Study-level points and caveats: CD4+ and CD8+ blood T cells expanded clonally by week 6 at 0.1 to 3.0 mg/kg. CD4+ T cells averaged fewer expanded clones than CD8+ T cells.

Some clones are missing from TCRdb's copy, which holds only in-frame ones; the method was immunoSEQ multiplex PCR. The sample gives roughly 42,000 clones, 65% to 90% of which show up once; 9.5% to 13% is in the top ten. Comment on this clone: Its antigen remains unknown.

This CDR3 is built from 16 residues. Germline V gene lookup returns CDR1 SNHLY and CDR2 FYNNEI. The V end was cut by 6 bases, the J end by 0 bases, with 14 bases between. Material: CD4+ or CD8+ T cells sorted from blood, obtained in a trial of the OX40 agonist ivuxolimab. The rearrangement joins TRBV2 to TRBJ2-2, with D possibly being TRBD1 (6 bases). This receptor was obtained from an adult with an advanced solid tumor such as melanoma, head and neck, liver or kidney cancer. CDR3: CASSPGVYTNTGELFF. As DNA, the CDR3 is TGTGCCAGCAGCCCAGGGGTCTACACGAACACCGGGGAGCTGTTTTTT.